This TCR beta chain came from a study of T-cell reconstitution after alpha-beta-depleted transplantation in children. For TCRbeta, the library was prepared with unique molecular identifiers. Via MiXCR, TCRdb re-called the PCR reads, giving one row per CDR3 protein. Here the sample spans a few hundred thousand distinct CDR3 sequences, around 10% being singletons. The trim removed 4 bases at V and 4 bases at J, leaving 11 bases unmatched. CDR1 is SGHRS, CDR2 YFSETQ, per germline. The CDR3 sequence is 16 residues long. This chain links TRBV5-1 with TRBJ2-3; TRBD2 matches 8 bases. The sample was PBMCs from the stem cell graft donor, taken from the stem cell graft. The clonotype comes from a human donor who donated a stem cell graft to a child with acute lymphoblastic leukemia. The CDR3: CASSPQRESRSDTQYF. The CDR3 DNA is TGCGCCAGCAGCCCACAGCGGGAGTCACGGTCAGATACGCAGTATTTT.